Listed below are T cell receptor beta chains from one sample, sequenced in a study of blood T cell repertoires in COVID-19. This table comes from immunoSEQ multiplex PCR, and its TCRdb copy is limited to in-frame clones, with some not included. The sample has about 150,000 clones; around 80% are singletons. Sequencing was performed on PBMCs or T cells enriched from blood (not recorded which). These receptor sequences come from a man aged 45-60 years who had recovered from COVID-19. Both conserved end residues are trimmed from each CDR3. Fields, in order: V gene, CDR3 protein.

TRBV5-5	ASSRIGGNTDTQY
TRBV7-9	ATKVTGLLSEAF
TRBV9	ASSVDEYTQY
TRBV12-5	ASGLVQGELWGRDQETQY
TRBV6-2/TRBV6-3	ASSFPSTRNEQF
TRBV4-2	ASSQDGGRGGETQY
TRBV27	ASSWRGSNTEAF
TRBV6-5	ASSRGTVGLYEQY
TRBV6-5	ASSYAQGHNYGYT
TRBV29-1	SVETGTSGLGELF
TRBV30	AWSVSETQY
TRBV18	ASSSSGTGELF
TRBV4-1	ASSQDLEGNTEAF
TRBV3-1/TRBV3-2	ASSRGGTEAF
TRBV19	ASSMGDRGLKQPQH
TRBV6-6	ASSYPGQVYEQY
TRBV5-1	ASSLLGQGNYEQY
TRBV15	ATGRGNNEKLF
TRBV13	ASSSTPLTGSPYEQY
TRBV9	ASSVVGRGSGNEQF
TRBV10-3	AISLGQGAYGYT
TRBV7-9	ASTYRPSHLRLEQF
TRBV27	ASSSGQGAITKAF
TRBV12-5	ASGLVPTGVGSPLH
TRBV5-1	ASSLGGLMNTEAF
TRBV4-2	ASSQDLAGGLRLAKNIQY
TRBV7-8	ASSSLGQGNTEAF
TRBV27	ASSPRPGQTSSYNSPLH
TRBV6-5	ASRTGTTTLEQF
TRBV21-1	ASSKAGVGANVLT
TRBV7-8	ASSLVVAWTDPKPNTQY
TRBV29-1	SVVDSPYEQY
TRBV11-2	ASSLVRDGGYGYT
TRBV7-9	ASSLAATDTQY
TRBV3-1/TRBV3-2	ASSDQYSGANVLT
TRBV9	ASSPLGQGYGYT
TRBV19	ASSTDRGRNQPQH
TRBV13	ASSPRTGGRRINYGYT
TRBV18	ASSPDRDRGNEKLF
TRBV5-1	ASSFGQGGSANYGYT
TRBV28	ASSLTGTALTYEQY
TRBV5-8	ASSPGQATNEKLF
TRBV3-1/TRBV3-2	ASSVGTGGSPLH
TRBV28	ASSLGGQGEKTQY
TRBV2	ASSPSGYQETQY
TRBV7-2	ASSTTSGAITDTQY
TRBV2	ASSYKDTGELF
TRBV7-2	ASSPRRGSRSYNEQF
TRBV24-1	ATSGATTASDTQY
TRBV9	ASSVEQGGYEQY
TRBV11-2	ASSLATSGGANEQF